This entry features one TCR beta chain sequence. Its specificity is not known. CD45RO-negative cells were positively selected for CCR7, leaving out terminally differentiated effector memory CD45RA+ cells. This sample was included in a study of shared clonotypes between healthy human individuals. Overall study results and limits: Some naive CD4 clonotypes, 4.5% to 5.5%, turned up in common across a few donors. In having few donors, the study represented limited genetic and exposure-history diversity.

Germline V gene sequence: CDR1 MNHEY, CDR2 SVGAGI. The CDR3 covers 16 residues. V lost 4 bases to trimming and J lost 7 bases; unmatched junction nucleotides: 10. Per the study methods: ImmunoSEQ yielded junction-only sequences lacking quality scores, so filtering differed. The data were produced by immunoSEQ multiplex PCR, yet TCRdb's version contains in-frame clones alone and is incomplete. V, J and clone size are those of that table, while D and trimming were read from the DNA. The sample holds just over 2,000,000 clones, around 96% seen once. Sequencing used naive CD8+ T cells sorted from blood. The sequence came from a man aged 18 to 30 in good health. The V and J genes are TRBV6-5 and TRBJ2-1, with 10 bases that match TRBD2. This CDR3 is CASSSPLAGKVNEQFF. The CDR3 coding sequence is TGTGCCAGCAGTTCCCCACTAGCGGGAAAGGTTAATGAGCAGTTCTTC.